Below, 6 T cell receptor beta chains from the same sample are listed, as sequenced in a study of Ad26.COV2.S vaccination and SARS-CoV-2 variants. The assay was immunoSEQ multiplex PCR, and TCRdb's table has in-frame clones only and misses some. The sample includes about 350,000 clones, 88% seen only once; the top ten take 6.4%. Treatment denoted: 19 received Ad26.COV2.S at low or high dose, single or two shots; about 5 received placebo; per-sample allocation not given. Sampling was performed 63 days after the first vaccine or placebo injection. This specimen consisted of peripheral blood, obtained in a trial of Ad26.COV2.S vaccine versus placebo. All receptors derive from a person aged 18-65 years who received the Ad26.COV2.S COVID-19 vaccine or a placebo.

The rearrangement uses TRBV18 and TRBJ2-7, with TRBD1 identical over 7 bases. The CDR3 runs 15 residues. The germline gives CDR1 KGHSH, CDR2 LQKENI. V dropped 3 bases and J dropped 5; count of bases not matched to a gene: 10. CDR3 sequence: CASSPQRDREHEQYF. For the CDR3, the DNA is TGTGCCAGCTCACCCCAGAGGGACAGAGAACACGAGCAGTACTTC.

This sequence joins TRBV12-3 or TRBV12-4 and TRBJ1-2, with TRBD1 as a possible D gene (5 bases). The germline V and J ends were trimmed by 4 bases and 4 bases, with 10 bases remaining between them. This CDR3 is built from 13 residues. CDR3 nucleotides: TGTGCCAGCAGTTCGACAGCAATCTATGGCTACACCTTC. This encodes CASSSTAIYGYTF.

CDR3 protein: CASSSAGVTGFNEKLFF. CDR3 nucleotide sequence: TGTGCCAGCAGCTCGGCAGGAGTGACAGGCTTTAATGAAAAACTGTTTTTT. The V call is TRBV7-9, the J call TRBJ1-4, with D possibly matching TRBD1 (6 bases). CDR3 length: 17 residues. From germline, CDR1 is SEHNR and CDR2 FQNEAQ (reference sequence). V shed 4 bases and J shed 4 bases, with 19 bases lying between them.

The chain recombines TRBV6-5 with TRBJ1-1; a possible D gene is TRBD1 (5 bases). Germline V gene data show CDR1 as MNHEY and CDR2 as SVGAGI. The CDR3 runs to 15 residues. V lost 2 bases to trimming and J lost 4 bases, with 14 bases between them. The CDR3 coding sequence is TGTGCCAGCAGTTACAGGGGCCCGGGGGTCACTGAAGCTTTCTTT. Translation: CASSYRGPGVTEAFF.

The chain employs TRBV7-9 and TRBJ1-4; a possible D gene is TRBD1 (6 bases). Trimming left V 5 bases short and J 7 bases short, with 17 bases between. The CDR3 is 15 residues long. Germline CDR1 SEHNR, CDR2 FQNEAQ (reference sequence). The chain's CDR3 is CASSRQTGYGEKLFF. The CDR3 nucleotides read TGTGCCAGCAGCCGTCAAACAGGGTACGGTGAAAAACTGTTTTTT.

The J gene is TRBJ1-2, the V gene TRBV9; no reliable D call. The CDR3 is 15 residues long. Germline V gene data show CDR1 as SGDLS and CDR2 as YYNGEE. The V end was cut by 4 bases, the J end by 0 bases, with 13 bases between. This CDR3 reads CASSPLQRPNYGYTF. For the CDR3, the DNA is TGTGCCAGCAGCCCCCTACAGAGACCTAACTATGGCTACACCTTC.